The sequence of this T cell receptor beta chain was determined in a study of CD8 T cells in Susac syndrome. Sequencing of TCR beta, carried out with a high-throughput approach, was applied to CD8+ and CD4+ T cells from the blood. Trimming removed 3 bases from V and 0 bases from J; junction bases left unmatched: 0. The CDR3 spans 15 residues. Germline V gives CDR1 MNHEY, CDR2 SMNVEV (reference sequence). The RNA input was about 0.5 to 1 ug, and it was reverse transcribed with random hexamers. The amplification used immunoSEQ multiplex PCR on TCR beta CDR3; it spanned 54 Vbeta and 13 Jbeta. TCRdb re-derived calls from the immunoSEQ multiplex PCR reads in MiXCR, one entry per CDR3 protein. The table lists 90,000 to 150,000 distinct CDR3 sequences, roughly 94% of them singletons.

This TCR was sampled from a human donor in good health. The genes are TRBV27 and TRBJ2-1, with 9 bases matching TRBD2. Sequenced: CD4+ T cells from PBMCs. The CDR3 sequence: CASSFSGSSYNEQFF. CDR3 coding DNA: TGTGCCAGCAGTTTTAGCGGGAGCTCCTACAATGAGCAGTTCTTC.